The 27 T cell receptor beta chains reported below all come from one sample, sequenced in a study of vaccination effects on CD4 cells after COVID-19. Their target antigens are unknown. The ViraFEST assay expanded antigen-specific CD4+ T cells with viral peptide pools before sequencing. With 10 to 11 days of culture completed, CD4+ T cells were isolated. Every participant took two doses of the BNT162b2 or mRNA-1273 vaccine. Clones were sequenced by immunoSEQ multiplex PCR, and TCRdb holds only the in-frame ones, with some missing. Of some 34,000 clones in the sample, roughly four fifths were seen once. Sample: CD4+ T cells from PBMCs cultured with HCoV-NL63 spike peptides, taken after COVID-19 vaccination. The receptors shown here come from a human donor who received a COVID-19 vaccine. Some clones in this sample may be carry-over from other donors' samples.

The CDR3 sequence is CASSLSGGSGANVLTF. The CDR3 DNA reads TGTGCCAGCAGCTTATCCGGGGGGTCAGGGGCCAACGTCCTGACTTTC. This chain uses TRBV7-2 with TRBJ2-6; TRBD2 aligns across 7 bases. J was trimmed by 4 bases and V by 2 bases; bases with no gene match: 5. Germline CDR1 SGHTA, CDR2 FQGNSA. The CDR3 totals 16 residues.

This clone was observed a single time. The gene calls are TRBV24-1 and TRBJ2-3; D may be TRBD1 (5 bases). V lost 4 bases and J 4 bases, leaving 8 bases between the germline ends. The CDR3 runs 13 residues. Germline assignment: CDR1 KGHDR and CDR2 SFDVKD. This chain's CDR3 is CATSDPRADTQYF. The CDR3 nucleotides read TGTGCCACCAGTGACCCCAGGGCAGATACGCAGTATTTT.

This chain joins TRBV5-5 and TRBJ1-3; tentatively, D is TRBD1 (6 bases). CDR1 is SGHKS, CDR2 YYEKEE, per germline (reference sequence). The V end lost 3 bases, the J end lost 4 bases, and 23 bases lay between the germline ends. There are 18 residues in the CDR3. CDR3 in amino acids: CASSSLPQTGPLGNTIYF. In DNA form, the CDR3 reads TGTGCCAGCAGCTCTTTGCCCCAAACAGGGCCATTAGGAAACACCATATATTTT.

The table lists this clone with a count of one. V is TRBV27 and J is TRBJ2-4; weak D call: TRBD2 (7 bases). Trimming removed 9 bases from V and 0 bases from J, with 24 bases in between. From germline, CDR1 is MNHEY and CDR2 SMNVEV (reference sequence). The CDR3 loop spans 18 amino acids. The CDR3 here is CASWSGRGSHLAKNIQYF. Here the CDR3 DNA reads TGTGCCAGTTGGTCAGGGAGGGGGTCCCATTTAGCCAAAAACATTCAGTACTTC.

V gene TRBV19 combines with J gene TRBJ2-2; 8 bases line up with TRBD2. The CDR3 spans 16 residues. J was trimmed by 4 bases and V by 3 bases; bases with no gene match: 7. Germline assignment: CDR1 LNHDA and CDR2 SQIVND (reference sequence). In DNA, the CDR3 is TGTGCCAGTAGTATTCGGACGGGACTAGGCACCGGGGAGCTGTTTTTT. It encodes CASSIRTGLGTGELFF.

This clone was seen only a few times. The chain couples TRBV30 to TRBJ1-3; the D gene is possibly TRBD1 (5 bases). Germline CDR1 and CDR2: GTSNPN and SVGIG (reference sequence). This CDR3 is 17 amino acids long. V lost 4 bases and J lost 0, with 19 bases in between. The CDR3 coding sequence is TGTGCCTGGAAAACAGGAGGGACGTCGAGCTCTGGAAACACCATATATTTT. Protein product: CAWKTGGTSSSGNTIYF.

CDR3 amino acids: CASSIQGGNYGYTF. The CDR3 bases are TGTGCCAGCAGCATCCAGGGGGGTAACTATGGCTACACCTTC. The chain uses TRBV7-3 and TRBJ1-2; 7 nucleotides line up with TRBD1. Trimming at V came to 5 bases and at J to 1 base, leaving 4 bases not matched to a gene. Germline loops: CDR1 SGHTA, CDR2 FQGTGA. The CDR3 is made up of 14 amino acids.

The chain is built from TRBV5-1 and TRBJ1-1, with D perhaps matching TRBD1 (6 bases). CDR1 SGHRS and CDR2 YFSETQ come from the germline V gene. This CDR3 comprises 14 residues. V was clipped by 3 bases and J by 3 bases, with 12 bases between them. The CDR3, as DNA: TGCGCCAGCAGCTCAAGGACAGCAGACACTGAAGCTTTCTTT. Its translation is CASSSRTADTEAFF.

The J gene is TRBJ2-3, the V gene TRBV10-1; D gene unclear. This CDR3 is 12 amino acids long. Trimming cost V 4 bases and J 5 bases, with 7 bases left between them. The germline CDR1 and CDR2 sequences are WNHNN and SYGVQD (reference sequence). CDR3 DNA: TGCGCCAGCAGTGCGGCCGGAGATACGCAGTATTTT. As protein: CASSAAGDTQYF.

The chain uses TRBV27 and TRBJ2-3; the D gene is possibly TRBD1 (6 bases). Germline V CDR1 and CDR2: MNHEY, SMNVEV (reference sequence). V lost 5 bases, J lost 3 bases, and 15 bases lay in between. There are 15 residues in the CDR3. CDR3 sequence reads: CASSKQGEGTDTQYF. The CDR3 coding sequence is TGTGCCAGCAGTAAACAGGGAGAAGGGACAGATACGCAGTATTTT.

The rearrangement joins TRBV7-2 to TRBJ2-1, with D maybe TRBD1 (5 bases). This CDR3 spans 15 amino acids. The ends were cut back, 2 bases at V and 7 bases at J, with 15 bases in the middle. CDR1 is SGHTA, CDR2 FQGNSA, per germline. The CDR3 bases are TGTGCCAGCAGCTTAATCCAGGGTGGGCCAAATGAGCAGTTCTTC. It codes for CASSLIQGGPNEQFF.

V gene TRBV20-1 combines with J gene TRBJ1-2, with D unclear. CDR1 is DFQATT and CDR2 is SNEGSKA in the germline V gene (reference sequence). The CDR3 has 12 amino acids. V shed 3 bases and J shed 3 bases, with 8 bases lying between them. CDR3 in amino acids: CSASLLYYGYTF. For the CDR3, the DNA is TGCAGTGCTAGTTTACTCTACTATGGCTACACCTTC.

The chain carries TRBV7-8 and TRBJ1-1; no clear D. This CDR3 contains 12 residues. Trimming took 5 bases from V and 4 from J, leaving 8 bases between them. Germline V gene data show CDR1 as SGHVS and CDR2 as FQNEAQ. The CDR3 protein is CASSREFTEAFF. The CDR3, as DNA: TGTGCCAGCAGCCGGGAGTTCACTGAAGCTTTCTTT.

This chain uses TRBV28 with TRBJ2-3; no clear D. Trimming pared 6 bases from V and 2 bases from J, leaving 15 bases between. Germline V gene data show CDR1 as MDHEN and CDR2 as SYDVKM. The CDR3 is made up of 15 amino acids. CDR3 coding DNA: TGTGCCAGCAGCCTACCTTGGACCCTCACAGATACGCAGTATTTT. This translates into CASSLPWTLTDTQYF.

As DNA, the CDR3 is TGTGCCAGCAGCGAGGGATTAGGGAACACTGAAGCTTTCTTT. It yields the protein CASSEGLGNTEAFF. This chain links TRBV9 with TRBJ1-1; D is unclear. CDR1 SGDLS and CDR2 YYNGEE come from the germline V gene. The CDR3 extends over 14 amino acids. Trimming stripped 3 bases from V and 1 base from J, with 10 bases between.

This chain uses TRBV19 with TRBJ1-2, with a weak D call TRBD1 (5 bases). Germline V lookup: CDR1 LNHDA, CDR2 SQIVND (reference sequence). V was cut by 2 bases and J by 2 bases, with 9 bases left in between. The CDR3 contains 14 residues. The CDR3 protein is CASSILGGNYGYTF. The CDR3 DNA follows: TGTGCCAGTAGTATACTCGGGGGGAACTATGGCTACACCTTC.

The chain recombines TRBV18 with TRBJ2-2; tentatively, D is TRBD2 (5 bases). Looked up from germline, CDR1 is KGHSH and CDR2 is LQKENI. V was cut by 1 base and J by 4 bases, with 10 bases left in between. CDR3 length: 15 amino acids. CDR3 residues: CASSPLQRTTGELFF. CDR3 in DNA: TGTGCCAGCTCACCACTTCAGCGGACCACCGGGGAGCTGTTTTTT. Full variable domain (remainder filled in from reference TRBV18 and TRBJ2-2): NAGVMQNPRHLVRRRGQEARLRCSPMKGHSHVYWYRQLPEEGLKFMVYLQKENIIDESGMPKERFSAEFPKEGPSILRIQQVVRGDSAAYFCASSPLQRTTGELFFGEGSRLTVL.

The chain joins TRBV7-9 to TRBJ1-1; 7 nucleotides align to TRBD1. The germline CDR1 and CDR2 sequences are SEHNR and FQNEAQ (reference sequence). The V gene end was trimmed by 5 bases and the J gene end by 5 bases; junction bases not matched to a gene: 8. This CDR3 has 14 residues. Here the CDR3 DNA reads TGTGCCAGCAGCCCCAGGGGGGTTGGGACTGAAGCTTTCTTT. This translates into CASSPRGVGTEAFF.

CDR3 loop: CSASTSYEQYV. In DNA, the CDR3 is TGCAGTGCTAGTACTAGCTACGAGCAGTACGTC. The chain carries TRBV20-1 and TRBJ2-7; possibly TRBD2 for D (5 bases). The CDR3 totals 11 residues. Deletions cut 3 bases from V and 3 bases from J, with 6 bases between. Germline V CDR1 and CDR2: DFQATT, SNEGSKA (reference sequence).

This clone has just a few counts. This rearrangement joins TRBV2 to TRBJ2-1, with unresolved D. The CDR3 spans 14 residues. Trimming took 9 bases from V and 6 from J, leaving 18 bases between them. Germline V gene sequence: CDR1 SNHLY, CDR2 FYNNEI. The CDR3 here is CASKHGYEGNEQFF. The CDR3 region has the DNA TGTGCCAGTAAACACGGGTATGAAGGCAATGAGCAGTTCTTC.

This CDR3 reads CASSPAYEQYV. The CDR3 region has the DNA TGTGCCAGCAGCCCGGCTTACGAGCAGTACGTC. The V gene is TRBV25-1, the J gene TRBJ2-7; D unclear. There are 11 residues in the CDR3. CDR1 is MGHDK and CDR2 is SYGVNS in the germline V gene. Trimming shortened V by 6 bases and J by 4 bases, and 7 bases separated the two germline ends.

The chain combines TRBV12-3 or TRBV12-4 with TRBJ1-1; D might be TRBD1 (5 bases). The ends were cut back, 3 bases at V and 5 bases at J, with 10 bases in the middle. The CDR3 consists of 13 residues. CDR3 DNA sequence: TGTGCCAGCAGTTTTGGGGGAAGGACTGAAGCTTTCTTT. Translation: CASSFGGRTEAFF.

The chain combines TRBV5-5 with TRBJ1-1, with 7 nucleotides matching TRBD1. From germline, CDR1 is SGHKS and CDR2 YYEKEE (reference sequence). The CDR3 extends over 17 amino acids. V was clipped by 3 bases and J by 0 bases; unmatched bases: 11. Written as DNA, the CDR3 is TGTGCCAGCAGCTACAACCGACAGGGCTTCTTGAACACTGAAGCTTTCTTT. Translation gives CASSYNRQGFLNTEAFF.

The CDR3 here is CAWRGSGGSGYTF. The CDR3 DNA sequence: TGTGCCTGGAGAGGATCAGGGGGGTCAGGCTACACCTTC. The chain uses TRBV30 and TRBJ1-2, with 7 bases that match TRBD1. Germline CDR1 and CDR2: GTSNPN and SVGIG (reference sequence). This CDR3 contains 13 residues. Trimming took 3 bases from V and 8 from J; bases not matched to a gene: 9.

This chain joins TRBV15 and TRBJ2-5, with TRBD1 identical over 9 bases. The CDR3 loop spans 13 amino acids. Germline V gene sequence: CDR1 LNHNV, CDR2 YYDKDF (reference sequence). Trimming took 3 bases from V and 4 from J; bases not matched to a gene: 0. The CDR3 DNA sequence: TGTGCCACCAGCAGGGACAGGGGAGAGACCCAGTACTTC. Residues: CATSRDRGETQYF.

In DNA form, the CDR3 reads TGTGCCAGTAGTATCGGGGGCCAAGAGACCCAGTACTTC. Translated: CASSIGGQETQYF. The rearrangement uses TRBV19 and TRBJ2-5; TRBD2 might be the D (6 bases). Germline CDR1 reads LNHDA; CDR2 reads SQIVND (reference sequence). The CDR3 sequence is 13 residues long. V lost 3 bases and J lost 1, with 6 bases in between.

The V call is TRBV4-1, the J call TRBJ2-5; D may be TRBD1 (6 bases). The CDR3 is 15 residues long. Germline-derived CDR1 and CDR2 are MGHRA and YSYEKL. V lost 4 bases and J 0 bases, leaving 12 bases between the germline ends. CDR3 sequence (DNA): TGCGCCAGCAGCCGAAAGCAGGGGTACCAAGAGACCCAGTACTTC. This translates into CASSRKQGYQETQYF.